The next 19 T cell receptor beta chains were all read from a single sample in a study of technical replicates of blood from several donors. The protocol was immunoSEQ multiplex PCR, while the TCRdb copy is restricted to in-frame clones and leaves out a portion. The sample yields 70,000 to 85,000 clones, around 92% seen once. Sequenced sample: T cells isolated from PBMCs. Every receptor here comes from a human donor in good health.

CDR3 loop: CASSFEISGNTIYF. The CDR3, as DNA: TGTGCCAGCAGCTTCGAGATCTCTGGAAACACCATATATTTT. The genes are TRBV5-6 and TRBJ1-3; D ambiguous. The CDR3 runs to 14 residues. The V and J ends lost 2 bases and 0 bases respectively, with 6 bases between them. Germline V gene data show CDR1 as SGHDT and CDR2 as YYEEEE.

The rearrangement uses TRBV28 and TRBJ2-5; D is unresolved. Per germline, CDR1 MDHEN and CDR2 SYDVKM. The CDR3 contains 13 residues. With 5 bases removed from V and 4 bases from J, the gap between germline ends came to 11 bases. CDR3 DNA: TGTGCCAGCAGTCTAACGATTCCAGAGACCCAGTACTTC. It is translated as CASSLTIPETQYF.

J is TRBJ2-7 and V is TRBV7-2; 8 nucleotides align to TRBD1. Per germline, CDR1 SGHTA and CDR2 FQGNSA. The CDR3 sequence is 15 residues long. V trimming: 5 bases; J trimming: 1 base; junction bases outside the gene matches: 7. This CDR3 is CASSLYWTGSYEQYF. The CDR3 coding sequence is TGTGCCAGCAGCCTATATTGGACAGGGTCCTACGAGCAGTACTTC.

The chain couples TRBV10-1 to TRBJ2-3; 9 bases fit TRBD2. J gave up 4 bases and V 6 bases, and 2 bases lay outside the gene matches. The germline V gene has CDR1 WNHNN and CDR2 SYGVQD (reference sequence). The CDR3 is made up of 13 amino acids. The CDR3: CASRPSGADTQYF. As DNA, the CDR3 is TGCGCCAGCAGACCTAGCGGGGCAGATACGCAGTATTTT.

This clone was recorded a few times. The gene calls are TRBV30 and TRBJ1-5; the match to TRBD1 covers 8 bases. This CDR3 is 17 amino acids long. Germline values: CDR1 GTSNPN, CDR2 SVGIG (reference sequence). The V segment lost 2 bases and the J segment 8 bases; nucleotides outside the gene matches: 17. The CDR3 is CAWSKGQAGVARKPQHF. The CDR3 DNA is TGTGCCTGGAGTAAGGGACAGGCGGGGGTGGCGAGGAAGCCCCAGCATTTT.

The J gene is TRBJ2-3, the V gene TRBV6-5; 9 bases are a match to TRBD2. Germline V lookup: CDR1 MNHEY, CDR2 SVGAGI. V dropped 3 bases and J dropped 6; count of bases not matched to a gene: 7. This CDR3 has 15 amino acids. CDR3 sequence: CASSYIAGELDTQYF. Here the CDR3 DNA reads TGTGCCAGCAGTTATATAGCGGGAGAATTGGATACGCAGTATTTT.

The rearrangement links TRBV7-6 to TRBJ2-1, with TRBD2 as a possible D gene (6 bases). Germline lookup yields CDR1 SGHVS and CDR2 FNYEAQ. The CDR3 totals 14 residues. V shed 2 bases and J shed 7 bases, with 12 bases lying between them. This chain's CDR3 is CASSLWGSGNEQFF. DNA of the CDR3: TGTGCCAGCAGCTTATGGGGGAGCGGGAATGAGCAGTTCTTC.

The chain recombines TRBV10-3 with TRBJ2-3; 9 bases are shared with TRBD2. Germline trimming cut 5 bases from V and 2 bases from J; bases unmatched to any gene: 5. The CDR3 contains 15 residues. Germline values: CDR1 ENHRY, CDR2 SYGVKD. As DNA, the CDR3 is TGTGCCATCAGTAGTAGCGGGAGTATCACAGATACGCAGTATTTT. Protein: CAISSSGSITDTQYF.

The gene calls are TRBV6-1 and TRBJ2-1; 12 bases are a match to TRBD1. The CDR3 sequence is 15 residues long. Germline CDR1 reads MNHNS; CDR2 reads SASEGT. Germline trimming cut 3 bases from V and 10 bases from J; bases unmatched to any gene: 7. CDR3 amino acids: CASSELGQGAREQFF. CDR3 coding DNA: TGTGCCAGCAGTGAGTTGGGACAGGGGGCGCGGGAGCAGTTCTTC.

J is TRBJ1-1 and V is TRBV20-1; possibly TRBD1 for D (6 bases). CDR3 length: 11 amino acids. Trimming pared 6 bases from V and 4 bases from J, leaving 9 bases between. The germline gives CDR1 DFQATT, CDR2 SNEGSKA (reference sequence). The CDR3 loop is CSAGAGTEAFF. CDR3 DNA sequence: TGCAGTGCGGGGGCTGGCACTGAAGCTTTCTTT.

There are a few counts of this clone. The chain employs TRBV2 and TRBJ1-5; D is possibly TRBD1 (5 bases). The V and J ends lost 8 bases and 5 bases respectively, with 13 bases between them. CDR1 is SNHLY, CDR2 FYNNEI, per germline. This CDR3 is built from 13 residues. Here the CDR3 reads CASGGENYQPQHF. The CDR3 nucleotides read TGTGCCAGCGGGGGGGAGAATTATCAGCCCCAGCATTTT. The entire variable domain, with the rest obtained from reference TRBV2 and TRBJ1-5, is as follows: EPEVTQTPSHQVTQMGQEVILRCVPISNHLYFYWYRQILGQKVEFLVSFYNNEISEKSEIFDDQFSVERPDGSNFTLKIRSTKLEDSAMYFCASGGENYQPQHFGDGTRLSIL.

This chain joins TRBV9 and TRBJ1-1, with 8 bases lining up with TRBD1. The CDR3 is made up of 16 amino acids. J was trimmed by 2 bases and V by 4 bases; bases with no gene match: 10. Germline loops: CDR1 SGDLS, CDR2 YYNGEE. The DNA of the CDR3 is TGTGCCAGCAGCCCCCAGGGACAGGTTTTAAACACTGAAGCTTTCTTT. Encoded protein: CASSPQGQVLNTEAFF.

V gene TRBV28 combines with J gene TRBJ2-7; 7 nucleotides align to TRBD2. The germline V gene has CDR1 MDHEN and CDR2 SYDVKM. With V trimmed by 4 bases and J by 4 bases, 4 bases remained unmatched. The CDR3 extends over 13 amino acids. CDR3: CASSSSGKYEQYF. For the CDR3, the DNA is TGTGCCAGCAGTTCTAGCGGCAAGTACGAGCAGTACTTC.

V usage is TRBV19 and J usage is TRBJ2-3; TRBD2 aligns across 8 bases. Germline CDR1 is LNHDA and CDR2 is SQIVND (reference sequence). Trimming cost V 4 bases and J 0 bases; bases outside gene matches: 9. CDR3 length equals 17 residues. CDR3 sequence reads: CASSSRAGGMSTDTQYF. In DNA form, the CDR3 reads TGTGCCAGTAGTAGTCGGGCGGGAGGTATGAGCACAGATACGCAGTATTTT.

The sample holds a few counts of this clone. This chain uses TRBV11-2 with TRBJ2-6; 10 nucleotides match TRBD1. V shed 5 bases, J shed 1 base, and the junction held 11 bases outside the gene matches. Germline values: CDR1 SGHAT, CDR2 FQNNGV. This CDR3 has 19 residues. The CDR3 DNA is TGTGCCAGCAGCCCGAGAGGGGGACAGGGGACTTCTGGGGCCAACGTCCTGACTTTC. Amino acid sequence: CASSPRGGQGTSGANVLTF.

The chain combines TRBV27 with TRBJ2-3; TRBD2 aligns across 8 bases. The CDR3 covers 15 residues. Germline trimming cut 7 bases from V and 1 base from J; bases unmatched to any gene: 7. CDR1 and CDR2 from the germline V gene are MNHEY and SMNVEV (reference sequence). CDR3 in DNA: TGTGCCAGCAAGGCCCCGGGACTAGGCACAGATACGCAGTATTTT. It yields the protein CASKAPGLGTDTQYF.

The rearrangement links TRBV27 to TRBJ1-4, with a possible D match to TRBD1 (5 bases). The CDR3 has 14 amino acids. Germline CDR1 and CDR2: MNHEY and SMNVEV (reference sequence). Trimming left V 2 bases short and J 5 bases short, with 9 bases between. CDR3 nucleotides: TGTGCCAGCAGTTTAGGCAGGGCAAATGAAAAACTGTTTTTT. Amino acid sequence: CASSLGRANEKLFF.

This chain uses TRBV2 with TRBJ1-1; unclear D gene. Germline assignment: CDR1 SNHLY and CDR2 FYNNEI. Between the trimmed V and J ends, which lost 3 bases and 4 bases, there was a span of 3 bases. The CDR3 is 11 amino acids. The CDR3 sequence is CASSESTEAFF. The CDR3, as DNA: TGTGCCAGCAGTGAGAGCACTGAAGCTTTCTTT. The whole variable domain, remainder taken from reference TRBV2 and TRBJ1-1, is EPEVTQTPSHQVTQMGQEVILRCVPISNHLYFYWYRQILGQKVEFLVSFYNNEISEKSEIFDDQFSVERPDGSNFTLKIRSTKLEDSAMYFCASSESTEAFFGQGTRLTVV.

The gene calls are TRBV5-4 and TRBJ1-2, with 8 bases matching TRBD1. CDR3 length: 14 amino acids. Germline CDR1 and CDR2: SGHNT and YYREEE (reference sequence). The junction had 5 bases not matched to a gene; V was cut back by 3 bases and J by 4 bases. The DNA of the CDR3 is TGTGCCAGCAGCTCGAGGACAGGGTCCTATGGCTACACCTTC. This sequence encodes CASSSRTGSYGYTF.